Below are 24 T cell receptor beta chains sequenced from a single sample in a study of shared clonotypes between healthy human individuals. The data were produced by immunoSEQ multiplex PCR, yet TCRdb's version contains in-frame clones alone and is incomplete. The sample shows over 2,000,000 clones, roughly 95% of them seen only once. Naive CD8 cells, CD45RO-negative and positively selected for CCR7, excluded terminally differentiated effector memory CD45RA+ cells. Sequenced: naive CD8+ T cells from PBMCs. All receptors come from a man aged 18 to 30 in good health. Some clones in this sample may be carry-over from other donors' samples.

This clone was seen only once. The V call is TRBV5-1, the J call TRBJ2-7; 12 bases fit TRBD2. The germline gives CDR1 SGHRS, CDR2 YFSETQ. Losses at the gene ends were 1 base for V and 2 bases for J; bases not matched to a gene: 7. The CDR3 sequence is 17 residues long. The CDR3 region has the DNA TGCGCCAGCAGCTTGCCCCAGCTAGCGGGGGGGGCCTACGAGCAGTACTTC. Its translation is CASSLPQLAGGAYEQYF.

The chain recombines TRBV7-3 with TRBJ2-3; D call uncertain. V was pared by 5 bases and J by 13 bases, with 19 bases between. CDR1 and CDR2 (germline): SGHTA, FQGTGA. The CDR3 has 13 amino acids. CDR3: CASSGLLVGRKYF. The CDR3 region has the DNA TGTGCCAGCAGCGGCTTACTGGTTGGCCGGAAGTATTTT. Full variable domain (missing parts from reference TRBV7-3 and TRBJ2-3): GAGVSQTPSNKVTEKGKYVELRCDPISGHTALYWYRQSLGQGPEFLIYFQGTGAADDSGLPNDRFFAVRPEGSVSTLKIQRTERGDSAVYLCASSGLLVGRKYFGPGTRLTVL.

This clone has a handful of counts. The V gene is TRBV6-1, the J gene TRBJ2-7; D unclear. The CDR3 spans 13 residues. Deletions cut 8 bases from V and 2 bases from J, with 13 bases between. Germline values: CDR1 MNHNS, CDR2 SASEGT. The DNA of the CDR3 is TGTGCCAGCCGCTGGACCTCCCCCTACGAGCAGTACTTC. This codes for CASRWTSPYEQYF.

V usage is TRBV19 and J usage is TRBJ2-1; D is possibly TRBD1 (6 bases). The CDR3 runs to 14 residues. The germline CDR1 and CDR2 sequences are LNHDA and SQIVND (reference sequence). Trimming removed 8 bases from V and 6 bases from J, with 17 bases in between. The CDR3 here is CASGFQGRGNEQFF. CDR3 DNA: TGTGCCAGTGGATTCCAGGGGAGAGGCAATGAGCAGTTCTTC.

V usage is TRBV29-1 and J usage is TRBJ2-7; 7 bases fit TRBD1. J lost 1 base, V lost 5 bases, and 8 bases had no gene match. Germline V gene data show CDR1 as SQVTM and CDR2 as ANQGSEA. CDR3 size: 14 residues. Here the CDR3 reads CSVLEGAVSYEQYF. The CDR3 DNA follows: TGCAGCGTTCTAGAGGGGGCCGTGTCCTACGAGCAGTACTTC.

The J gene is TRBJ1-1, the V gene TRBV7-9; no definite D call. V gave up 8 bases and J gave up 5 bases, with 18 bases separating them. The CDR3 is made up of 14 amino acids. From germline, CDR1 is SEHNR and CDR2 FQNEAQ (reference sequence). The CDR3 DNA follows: TGTGCCAGCGTGCTAAATTATATGGGGACTGAAGCTTTCTTT. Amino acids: CASVLNYMGTEAFF.

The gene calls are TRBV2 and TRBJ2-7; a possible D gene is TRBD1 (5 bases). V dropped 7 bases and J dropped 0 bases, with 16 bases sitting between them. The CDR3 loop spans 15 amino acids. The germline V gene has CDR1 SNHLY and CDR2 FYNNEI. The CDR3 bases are TGTGCCAGCATAGACAGAGACAGTAGCTCCTACGAGCAGTACTTC. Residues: CASIDRDSSSYEQYF.

CDR3 DNA: TGCGCCAGCCGCCCAAATACAGGGGGCGTAGATACGCAGTATTTT. Residues: CASRPNTGGVDTQYF. V gene TRBV10-2 combines with J gene TRBJ2-3; 9 bases align to TRBD1. The V and J ends lost 8 bases and 5 bases, in that order; junction bases with no gene match: 11. The germline V gene has CDR1 WSHSY and CDR2 SAAADI. The CDR3 has 15 residues.

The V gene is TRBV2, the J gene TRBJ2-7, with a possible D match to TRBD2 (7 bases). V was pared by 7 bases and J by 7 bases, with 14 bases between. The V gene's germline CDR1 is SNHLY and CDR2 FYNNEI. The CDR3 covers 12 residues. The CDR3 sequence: CASTEGGSEQYF. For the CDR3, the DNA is TGTGCCAGCACCGAGGGGGGGTCTGAGCAGTACTTC.

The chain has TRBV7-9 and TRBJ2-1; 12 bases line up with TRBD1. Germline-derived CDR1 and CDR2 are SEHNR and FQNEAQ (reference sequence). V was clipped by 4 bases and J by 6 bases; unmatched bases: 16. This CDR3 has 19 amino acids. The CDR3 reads CASSSPGVRGTGGSNEQFF. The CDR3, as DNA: TGTGCCAGCAGCTCCCCCGGAGTAAGGGGGACAGGGGGCTCCAATGAGCAGTTCTTC.

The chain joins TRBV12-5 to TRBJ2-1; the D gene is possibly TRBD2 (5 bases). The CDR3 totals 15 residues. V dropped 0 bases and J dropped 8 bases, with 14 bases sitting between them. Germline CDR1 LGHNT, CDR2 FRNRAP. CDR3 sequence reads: CASGLVLGSDDEQFF. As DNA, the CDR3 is TGTGCTAGTGGTTTGGTTTTAGGTAGCGACGATGAGCAGTTCTTC.

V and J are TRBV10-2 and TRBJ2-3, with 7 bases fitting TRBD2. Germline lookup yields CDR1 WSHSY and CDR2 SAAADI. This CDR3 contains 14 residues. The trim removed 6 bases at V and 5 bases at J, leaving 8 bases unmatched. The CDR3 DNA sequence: TGCGCCAGCAGCTCCGGACTAGGCGGAGATACGCAGTATTTT. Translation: CASSSGLGGDTQYF.

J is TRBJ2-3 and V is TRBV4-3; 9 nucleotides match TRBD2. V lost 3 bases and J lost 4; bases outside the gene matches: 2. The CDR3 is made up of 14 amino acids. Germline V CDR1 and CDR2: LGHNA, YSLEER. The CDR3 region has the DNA TGCGCCAGCAGCCAGCGGGGGGGCGCAGATACGCAGTATTTT. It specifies CASSQRGGADTQYF.

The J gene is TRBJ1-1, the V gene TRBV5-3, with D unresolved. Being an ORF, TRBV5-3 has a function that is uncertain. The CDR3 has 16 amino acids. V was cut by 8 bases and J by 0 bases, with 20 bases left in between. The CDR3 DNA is TGTGCCAGTCTGGCCCGACAAGAAAGCTTGAACACTGAAGCTTTCTTT. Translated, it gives CASLARQESLNTEAFF.

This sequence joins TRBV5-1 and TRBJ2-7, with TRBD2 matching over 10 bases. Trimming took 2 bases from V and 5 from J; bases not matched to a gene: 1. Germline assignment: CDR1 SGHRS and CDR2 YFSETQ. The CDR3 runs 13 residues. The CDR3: CASSFGLADEQYF. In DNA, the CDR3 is TGCGCCAGCAGCTTTGGACTAGCGGACGAGCAGTACTTC.

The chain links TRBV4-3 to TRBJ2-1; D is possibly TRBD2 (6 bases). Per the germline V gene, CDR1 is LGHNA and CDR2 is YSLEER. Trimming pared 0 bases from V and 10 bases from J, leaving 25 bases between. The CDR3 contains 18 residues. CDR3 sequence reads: CASSQDRAEGAGLGEQFF. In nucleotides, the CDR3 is TGCGCCAGCAGCCAAGATAGGGCGGAGGGCGCGGGGCTCGGGGAGCAGTTCTTC.

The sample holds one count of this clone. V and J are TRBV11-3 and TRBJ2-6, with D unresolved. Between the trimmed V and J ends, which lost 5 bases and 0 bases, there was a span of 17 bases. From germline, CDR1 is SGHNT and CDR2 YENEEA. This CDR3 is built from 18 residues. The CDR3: CASSPGGGRYSGANVLTF. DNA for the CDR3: TGTGCCAGCAGCCCCGGCGGCGGACGGTACTCTGGGGCCAACGTCCTGACTTTC. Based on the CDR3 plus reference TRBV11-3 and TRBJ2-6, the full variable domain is EAGVVQSPRYKIIEKKQPVAFWCNPISGHNTLYWYLQNLGQGPELLIRYENEEAVDDSQLPKDRFSAERLKGVDSTLKIQPAELGDSAVYLCASSPGGGRYSGANVLTFGAGSRLTVL.

CDR3 bases: TGTGCCAGCAGTTTATCGTGGGACAGGGAGTTCTATGGCTACACCTTC. This codes for CASSLSWDREFYGYTF. The chain uses TRBV27 and TRBJ1-2; TRBD1 agrees at 9 bases. The CDR3 runs 16 residues. V lost 0 bases to trimming and J lost 4 bases; unmatched junction nucleotides: 6. Germline V CDR1 and CDR2: MNHEY, SMNVEV (reference sequence).

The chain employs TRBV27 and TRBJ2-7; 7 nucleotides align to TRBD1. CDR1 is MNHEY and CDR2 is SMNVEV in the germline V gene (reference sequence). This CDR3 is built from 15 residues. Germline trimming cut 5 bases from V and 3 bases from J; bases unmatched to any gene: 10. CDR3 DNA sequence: TGTGCCAGCAGTCCCCTAAGGGGGCCTTTCTACGAGCAGTACTTC. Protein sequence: CASSPLRGPFYEQYF.

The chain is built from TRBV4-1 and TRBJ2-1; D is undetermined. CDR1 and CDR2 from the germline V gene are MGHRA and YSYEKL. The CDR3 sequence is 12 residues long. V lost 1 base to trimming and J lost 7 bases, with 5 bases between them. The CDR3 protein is CASSQGLNEQFF. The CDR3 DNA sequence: TGCGCCAGCAGCCAAGGTCTTAATGAGCAGTTCTTC.

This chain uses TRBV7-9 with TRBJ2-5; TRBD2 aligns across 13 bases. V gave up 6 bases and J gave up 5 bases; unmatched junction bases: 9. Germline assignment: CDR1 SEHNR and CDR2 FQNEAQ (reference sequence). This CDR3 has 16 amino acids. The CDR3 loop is CASSAGTSGIRETQYF. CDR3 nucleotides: TGTGCCAGCAGTGCCGGGACTAGCGGGATTCGTGAGACCCAGTACTTC. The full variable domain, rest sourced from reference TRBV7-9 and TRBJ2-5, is DTGVSQNPRHKITKRGQNVTFRCDPISEHNRLYWYRQTLGQGPEFLTYFQNEAQLEKSRLLSDRFSAERPKGSFSTLEIQRTEQGDSAMYLCASSAGTSGIRETQYFGPGTRLLVL.

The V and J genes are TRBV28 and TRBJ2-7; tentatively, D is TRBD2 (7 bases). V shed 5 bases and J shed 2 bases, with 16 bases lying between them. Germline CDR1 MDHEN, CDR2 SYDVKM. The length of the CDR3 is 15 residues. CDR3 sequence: CASSDPRGGTYEQYF. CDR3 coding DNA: TGTGCCAGCAGTGACCCAAGGGGGGGCACCTACGAGCAGTACTTC.

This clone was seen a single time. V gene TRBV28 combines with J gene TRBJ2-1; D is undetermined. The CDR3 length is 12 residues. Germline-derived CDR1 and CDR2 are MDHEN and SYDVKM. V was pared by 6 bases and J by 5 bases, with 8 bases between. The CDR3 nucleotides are TGTGCCAGCAGGTCCTTCGACAATGAGCAGTTCTTC. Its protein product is CASRSFDNEQFF.

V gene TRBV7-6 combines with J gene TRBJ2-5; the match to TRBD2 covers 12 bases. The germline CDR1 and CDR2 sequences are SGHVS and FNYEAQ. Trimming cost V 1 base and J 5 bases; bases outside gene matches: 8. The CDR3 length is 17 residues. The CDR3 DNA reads TGTGCCAGCAGCTTAGTCCTAGCGGGAGGGGTGAGGGAGACCCAGTACTTC. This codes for CASSLVLAGGVRETQYF.